These 14 T cell receptor beta chains were all obtained from the same sample, sequenced in a study of blood T cells in healthy people across ages. Combining a sample-barcoded 5' primer with a J-beta primer mix, a second PCR ran for roughly 6 to 11 cycles. TCRdb reprocessed the 5' RACE reads via MiXCR and lists one record per CDR3 protein. Of some 710,000 distinct CDR3 sequences listed, 46% are singletons. The sample comprised blood. These receptors were obtained from a man aged 80 or over in good health.

CDR3 loop: CASSFLTGTNSGANVLTF. The CDR3 nucleotides are TGTGCCAGCAGCTTTCTGACAGGGACAAACTCTGGGGCCAACGTCCTGACTTTC. V gene TRBV11-2 combines with J gene TRBJ2-6, with 7 bases fitting TRBD1. Germline CDR1 SGHAT, CDR2 FQNNGV. J gave up 0 bases and V 3 bases, and 8 bases lay outside the gene matches. CDR3 size: 18 residues.

The genes are TRBV11-2 and TRBJ2-1; the match to TRBD2 covers 7 bases. This CDR3 has 14 amino acids. The germline CDR1 and CDR2 sequences are SGHAT and FQNNGV. J gave up 6 bases and V 2 bases, and 4 bases lay outside the gene matches. The CDR3 region is CASSLMSGINEQFF. The CDR3 DNA reads as TGTGCCAGCAGCTTAATGAGCGGGATCAATGAGCAGTTCTTC.

V gene TRBV21-1 combines with J gene TRBJ2-7. TRBV21-1 constitutes a pseudogene. The CDR3 runs 16 residues. CDR3 amino acids: CASSSKMRQSYYEQYF. The CDR3 nucleotides read TGTGCCAGCAGCTCTAAAATGCGGCAGTCGTACTACGAGCAGTACTTC.

This chain connects TRBV29-1 to TRBJ1-1; no clear D gene. CDR1 SQVTM and CDR2 ANQGSEA come from the germline V gene. CDR3 length: 13 residues. V dropped 4 bases and J dropped 1 base, with 10 bases sitting between them. CDR3 loop: CSVAGKQNTEAFF. In DNA, the CDR3 is TGCAGCGTTGCCGGGAAGCAGAACACTGAAGCTTTCTTT.

The table lists this clonotype with a few counts. The chain combines TRBV28 with TRBJ2-4; 7 bases align to TRBD1. J lost 2 bases, V lost 2 bases, and 6 bases had no gene match. The CDR3 loop spans 16 amino acids. Germline V gene sequence: CDR1 MDHEN, CDR2 SYDVKM. The CDR3 nucleotides read TGTGCCAGCAGTTTACCGGGACAGCTCACCAAAAACATTCAGTACTTC. It is translated as CASSLPGQLTKNIQYF.

V gene TRBV15 combines with J gene TRBJ2-5; 8 bases are shared with TRBD2. The junction had 8 bases not matched to a gene; V was cut back by 3 bases and J by 11 bases. Germline V gene data show CDR1 as LNHNV and CDR2 as YYDKDF (reference sequence). This CDR3 is 13 amino acids long. The CDR3 sequence is CATSSARGGEQYF. The DNA for the CDR3 is TGTGCCACCAGCAGCGCCCGGGGGGGGGAGCAGTACTTC.

Concerning this clonotype: This may be a read error: a much more frequent sequence differs by one nucleotide. The chain joins TRBV25-1 to TRBJ2-5; possibly TRBD1 or TRBD2 for D (6 bases each). The CDR3 extends over 10 amino acids. The ends were cut back, 11 bases at V and 11 bases at J, with 15 bases in the middle. Germline V gives CDR1 MGHDK, CDR2 SYGVNS. In DNA form, the CDR3 reads TGTGCCGCACAGGGAGGACGGCAGTACTTC. Translating gives CAAQGGRQYF.

The chain combines TRBV7-2 with TRBJ2-7, with a weak D call TRBD1 (6 bases). V dropped 8 bases and J dropped 6 bases, with 11 bases sitting between them. CDR3 length equals 11 residues. From germline, CDR1 is SGHTA and CDR2 FQGNSA. CDR3 bases: TGTGCCAGCCGAACAGGGACCGAGCAGTACTTC. This sequence encodes CASRTGTEQYF.

The chain is built from TRBV27 and TRBJ2-2; 10 nucleotides match TRBD2. Germline lookup yields CDR1 MNHEY and CDR2 SMNVEV (reference sequence). V dropped 3 bases and J dropped 6; count of bases not matched to a gene: 7. CDR3 length: 16 amino acids. CDR3 protein: CASSFSSGRASGELFF. CDR3 sequence (DNA): TGTGCCAGCAGTTTTTCCAGCGGGAGGGCCTCCGGGGAGCTGTTTTTT.

V gene TRBV20-1 combines with J gene TRBJ2-1; 11 nucleotides agree with TRBD2. Germline CDR1 is DFQATT and CDR2 is SNEGSKA (reference sequence). The CDR3 totals 14 residues. The V gene end was trimmed by 2 bases and the J gene end by 11 bases; junction bases not matched to a gene: 8. The CDR3 loop is CSARPTSGVGKQFF. CDR3 sequence (DNA): TGCAGTGCTAGACCGACTAGCGGGGTTGGTAAGCAGTTCTTC.

This clonotype was counted many times. This chain uses TRBV28 with TRBJ2-7, with D maybe TRBD2 (5 bases). Trimming removed 0 bases at V and 3 bases at J, with 9 bases between. This CDR3 spans 14 amino acids. Germline CDR1 reads MDHEN; CDR2 reads SYDVKM. The CDR3 coding sequence is TGTGCCAGCAGTTTATGGGCCGGGAACTACGAGCAGTACTTC. Amino acids: CASSLWAGNYEQYF.

The chain joins TRBV20-1 to TRBJ2-2; maybe TRBD2 (6 bases). The ends were cut back, 6 bases at V and 3 bases at J, with 8 bases in the middle. Germline CDR1 DFQATT, CDR2 SNEGSKA (reference sequence). The CDR3 runs to 12 residues. The CDR3: CSAGGDTGELFF. In DNA, the CDR3 is TGCAGTGCGGGAGGAGACACCGGGGAGCTGTTTTTT.

V is TRBV24-1 and J is TRBJ2-1; 8 bases are a match to TRBD1. Per germline, CDR1 KGHDR and CDR2 SFDVKD. Germline trimming cut 3 bases from V and 7 bases from J; bases unmatched to any gene: 10. The CDR3 is 16 residues long. Here the CDR3 DNA reads TGTGCCACCAGTGATCCCGGACAGGGAGGTCAGAATGAGCAGTTCTTC. Translated, it gives CATSDPGQGGQNEQFF.

This clonotype was detected a few times. The rearrangement links TRBV6-1 to TRBJ1-1; D is unclear. Germline V gives CDR1 MNHNS, CDR2 SASEGT. This CDR3 has 13 amino acids. Deletions cut 6 bases from V and 3 bases from J, with 11 bases between. This CDR3 is CASSRNKDTEAFF. Here the CDR3 DNA reads TGTGCCAGCAGCCGGAACAAGGACACTGAAGCTTTCTTT.